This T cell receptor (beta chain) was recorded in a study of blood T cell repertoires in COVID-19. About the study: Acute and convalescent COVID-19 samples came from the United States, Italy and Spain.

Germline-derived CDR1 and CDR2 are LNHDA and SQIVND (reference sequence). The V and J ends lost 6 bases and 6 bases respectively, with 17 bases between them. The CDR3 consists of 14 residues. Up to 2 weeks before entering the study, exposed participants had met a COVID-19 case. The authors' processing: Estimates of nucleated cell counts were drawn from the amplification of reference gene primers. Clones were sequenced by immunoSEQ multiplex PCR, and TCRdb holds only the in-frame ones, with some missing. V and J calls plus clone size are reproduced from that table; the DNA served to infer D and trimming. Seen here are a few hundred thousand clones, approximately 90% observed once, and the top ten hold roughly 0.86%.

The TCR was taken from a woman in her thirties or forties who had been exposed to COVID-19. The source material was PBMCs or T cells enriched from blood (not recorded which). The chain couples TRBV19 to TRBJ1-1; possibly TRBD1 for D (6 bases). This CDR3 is CASRNREQRAEAFF. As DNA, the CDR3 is TGTGCCAGTAGGAACAGGGAACAAAGGGCTGAAGCTTTCTTT.